Following are 16 T cell receptor beta chains from one sample sequenced in a study of blood T cell repertoires in COVID-19. TCRdb keeps only in-frame clones here, not all; method: immunoSEQ multiplex PCR. Here the sample spans tens of thousands of clones, about 91% being singletons. The sequencing input was peripheral blood. These receptors originate from a woman aged 65 to 85 with acute or convalescent COVID-19.

This chain connects TRBV19 to TRBJ1-3, with D maybe TRBD1 (6 bases). V lost 4 bases and J lost 0, with 16 bases in between. This CDR3 has 17 residues. Germline CDR1 LNHDA, CDR2 SQIVND (reference sequence). The CDR3: CASSKGQTSASGNTIYF. The DNA for the CDR3 is TGTGCCAGTAGTAAAGGACAGACTTCTGCCTCTGGAAACACCATATATTTT.

V and J are TRBV10-3 and TRBJ1-2, with 7 bases identical to TRBD1. Germline V gene sequence: CDR1 ENHRY, CDR2 SYGVKD. Unmatched junction bases numbered 11, after V lost 6 bases and J lost 7 bases. This CDR3 is built from 14 residues. DNA for the CDR3: TGTGCCATCAGAGGAGACAGGGCGGCTGGTGGCTACACCTTC. This codes for CAIRGDRAAGGYTF.

The chain employs TRBV19 and TRBJ2-7; possibly TRBD2 for D (5 bases). Per the germline V gene, CDR1 is LNHDA and CDR2 is SQIVND (reference sequence). Trimming took 3 bases from V and 0 from J, leaving 12 bases between them. The CDR3 covers 15 residues. CDR3 coding DNA: TGTGCCAGTAGTATGAACGGCGGGTTCTCCTACGAGCAGTACTTC. Its translation is CASSMNGGFSYEQYF.

The chain recombines TRBV25-1 with TRBJ2-3; D gene ambiguous. The CDR3 loop spans 13 amino acids. Germline V CDR1 and CDR2: MGHDK, SYGVNS. The V end was cut by 2 bases, the J end by 5 bases, with 8 bases between. In DNA, the CDR3 is TGTGCCAGCAGTGAAGGAGCGTTAGATACGCAGTATTTT. Translated, it gives CASSEGALDTQYF.

This rearrangement joins TRBV19 to TRBJ1-1, with D possibly being TRBD1 (6 bases). The CDR3 has 16 amino acids. The V end was cut by 3 bases, the J end by 11 bases, with 25 bases between. The germline V gene has CDR1 LNHDA and CDR2 SQIVND (reference sequence). The DNA of the CDR3 is TGTGCCAGTAGTATCAAGACAGGTTCGGGTGCACGATTTGCTTTCTTT. The encoded protein is CASSIKTGSGARFAFF.

The chain uses TRBV4-1 and TRBJ1-6; maybe TRBD1 (5 bases). The CDR3 totals 15 residues. Trimming pared 9 bases from V and 0 bases from J, leaving 12 bases between. Germline V gene sequence: CDR1 MGHRA, CDR2 YSYEKL. As DNA, the CDR3 is TGCGCCAGTAGGACACAGGTCTCCTATAATTCACCCCTCCACTTT. Translating it yields CASRTQVSYNSPLHF.

This clone was seen more than once but under ten times. V gene TRBV5-1 combines with J gene TRBJ1-6; D is unclear. The CDR3 sequence is 14 residues long. The germline V and J ends were trimmed by 0 bases and 6 bases, with 7 bases remaining between them. CDR1 is SGHRS, CDR2 YFSETQ, per germline. CDR3 DNA: TGCGCCAGCAGCTTGGAGCTCGGTAATTCACCCCTCCACTTT. It codes for CASSLELGNSPLHF.

V is TRBV16 and J is TRBJ2-7; D not resolved. Per the germline V gene, CDR1 is KGHSY and CDR2 is FQNENV. CDR3 length: 14 amino acids. Trimming removed 1 base at V and 5 bases at J, with 12 bases between. CDR3 loop: CASSQFGPPNEQYF. The CDR3 region has the DNA TGTGCCAGCAGCCAATTTGGGCCCCCCAACGAGCAGTACTTC.

This rearrangement joins TRBV5-1 to TRBJ1-5; 9 bases are a match to TRBD1. CDR1 is SGHRS and CDR2 is YFSETQ in the germline V gene. The ends lost 0 bases at V and 6 bases at J; junction bases unmatched: 4. This CDR3 contains 15 residues. CDR3 sequence reads: CASSLGDREGQPQHF. CDR3 nucleotide sequence: TGCGCCAGCAGCTTGGGGGACAGGGAGGGTCAGCCCCAGCATTTT.

The chain uses TRBV6-5 and TRBJ1-6; D is unclear. Per germline, CDR1 MNHEY and CDR2 SVGAGI. CDR3 length: 14 residues. V lost 5 bases and J 4 bases, leaving 9 bases between the germline ends. The CDR3 here is CASSLTEYNSPLHF. Written as DNA, the CDR3 is TGTGCCAGCAGTCTGACGGAGTATAATTCACCCCTCCACTTT.

This rearrangement joins TRBV27 to TRBJ2-5, with D perhaps matching TRBD1 (5 bases). This CDR3 is built from 15 residues. In germline, CDR1 is MNHEY, CDR2 SMNVEV (reference sequence). Trimming removed 6 bases at V and 5 bases at J, with 19 bases between. The CDR3 reads CASSPPLGQRETQYF. The CDR3 bases are TGTGCCAGCAGCCCCCCACTCGGACAACGGGAGACCCAGTACTTC.

This clone was seen just once. A junction boundary mismatches the germline segment, possibly from a read error. Other DNA sequences of this sample code for an identical CDR3. The V call is TRBV7-7, the J call TRBJ2-2, with D perhaps matching TRBD1 (6 bases). The CDR3 has 15 amino acids. Germline CDR1 is SSHAT and CDR2 is FNYEAQ (reference sequence). CDR3 nucleotide sequence: TGTGCTAGCAGCTTGGACAGAGATGCCGCCGGGGAGCTGTTTTTT. The encoded protein is CASSLDRDAAGELFF.

This rearrangement joins TRBV5-1 to TRBJ2-7; 11 positions match TRBD1. V lost 4 bases to trimming and J lost 6 bases; unmatched junction nucleotides: 6. Germline CDR1 and CDR2: SGHRS and YFSETQ. The CDR3 length is 14 residues. The CDR3 DNA follows: TGCGCCAGCAGCGCCTGGGACAGGGGGGGCGAGCAGTACTTC. Residues: CASSAWDRGGEQYF.

This clone was found a few times. The chain combines TRBV3-1 (or the pseudogene TRBV3-2) with TRBJ1-4; maybe TRBD1 (5 bases). With 3 bases removed from V and 4 bases from J, the gap between germline ends came to 9 bases. The CDR3 sequence is 14 residues long. Germline V gene data show CDR1 as LGHDT and CDR2 as YNNKEL (reference sequence). Here the CDR3 DNA reads TGTGCCAGCAGCCACAGGGTGGTTAATGAAAAACTGTTTTTT. Its protein is CASSHRVVNEKLFF.

J is TRBJ2-1 and V is TRBV28; TRBD2 matches 10 bases. V dropped 6 bases and J dropped 0; count of bases not matched to a gene: 23. The CDR3 totals 22 residues. The V gene's germline CDR1 is MDHEN and CDR2 SYDVKM. The chain's CDR3 is CASRVPPSGTSAYVLSYNEQFF. CDR3 nucleotide sequence: TGTGCCAGCAGAGTCCCCCCTTCTGGGACTAGCGCCTACGTACTCTCCTACAATGAGCAGTTCTTC.

The V gene is TRBV7-3, the J gene TRBJ2-5, with TRBD2 matching 8 bases. Germline lookup yields CDR1 SGHTA and CDR2 FQGTGA. The CDR3 has 15 amino acids. Trimming cost V 5 bases and J 5 bases; bases outside gene matches: 10. In nucleotides, the CDR3 is TGTGCCAGCAGCCCGACGGGAGGGACTGGGGAGACCCAGTACTTC. Translated, it gives CASSPTGGTGETQYF. Looking up the rest from reference TRBV7-3 and TRBJ2-5 gives the full variable domain: GAGVSQTPSNKVTEKGKYVELRCDPISGHTALYWYRQSLGQGPEFLIYFQGTGAADDSGLPNDRFFAVRPEGSVSTLKIQRTERGDSAVYLCASSPTGGTGETQYFGPGTRLLVL.